The text below deals with one T cell receptor beta chain. Its antigen remains undetermined. The input lacks base qualities; no much larger clone sits a single base away. This entry comes from a study of blood T cell repertoires in COVID-19 (dated by TCRdb to 2018 to 2021). Study-level background: Samples covering the acute and convalescent phases of COVID-19 were provided by collaborators in the United States, Italy and Spain. The prospective study material was composed of cDNA or gDNA derived from T cells, B-cell-depleted T cells, or PBMCs. The dataset comprised deeply sampled blood TCRbeta repertoires from subjects exposed to, actively infected with, or recovered from COVID-19. The repertoires were released in a freely available public database intended as a resource for research on the immune response to SARS-CoV-2. The samples were drawn from two sources: the first 160 participants of the ongoing ImmuneRACE study, and fewer than 1,500 subjects contributed by 6 global collaborators. The sample metadata nearly always contained a de-identified subject ID, COVID-19 status, age in years and sex. HLA class I and class II types, where available, came from metadata supplied by the sample provider rather than from assay-based typing. What the work shows at the level of the full study, not this receptor alone: The amount of clinical and demographic metadata varied by source and participant and was provided uncurated.

Each collaborating institution followed its own protocols to collect whole blood in K2EDTA tubes. For TCRbeta analysis, collaborator samples were shipped as frozen whole blood, as isolated PBMCs, or as DNA extracted from either sample type. A distance of 8 bases separates the germline ends of V and J, which lose 0 bases and 7 bases respectively. CDR1 and CDR2 are drawn from the germline V gene: SGHRS, YFSETQ. Measured from the cysteine to the phenylalanine, the CDR3 is 12 residues long. The kept DNA is CDR3 alone, 36 bases in frame from the first base. TCRbeta CDR3 regions were amplified from genomic DNA by means of the immunoSEQ Assay, a bias-controlled multiplex PCR. In the authors' own workflow: The number of nucleated cells in each sample was estimated by amplification of reference gene primers within the assay. To quantify the absolute abundance of each unique TCRbeta CDR3 rearrangement, sequence reads were collapsed and filtered. For each sample, productive Simpson clonality was calculated by taking the square root of Simpson's diversity index across productive rearrangements. TCRdb mirrors the immuneACCESS table, restricted to in-frame sequences. Some clones are absent from its copies; in checked studies, under half trace to an unresolved V gene, and the reason for the others is unknown. From that table come the V and J calls and clone size; the DNA was used to work out D and trimming. Recorded for this sample are about 90,000 clones; around 72% of them occurred a single time. The ten biggest clones cover around 14% of the sample.

The chain is made from TRBV5-1 and TRBJ2-7; D gene: possibly TRBD2, on 5 matching bases. The TCR originated in a woman aged 80 or over with acute or convalescent COVID-19. Sequencing was performed on peripheral blood. The bases read TGCGCCAGCAGCTTGGGGCCGGGGGAGCAGTACTTC. Translated, this gives CASSLGPGEQYF. Beyond the CDR3, the reference TRBV5-1 and TRBJ2-7 genes provide the residues; the full variable domain reads: KAGVTQTPRYLIKTRGQQVTLSCSPISGHRSVSWYQQTPGQGLQFLFEYFSETQRNKGNFPGRFSGRQFSNSRSEMNVSTLELGDSALYLCASSLGPGEQYFGPGTRLTVT.